This T cell receptor beta chain is from a study of T cell clusters in autoimmune cytopenias. Details on this clonotype: Its antigen is unidentified.

TRB rearrangements were amplified by touch-down multiplex PCR with mixed TRB-A/B primers. TCRdb processed the multiplex PCR reads again and assigns one entry to each CDR3 protein, with no DNA. Across thousands of distinct CDR3 sequences, the top ten clones capture about a fifth of the sample. TRB amplification used 200 to 250 ng of peripheral blood genomic DNA. Notes on the study in general: No experiment has yet validated the function of the T cell clusters defined in silico. TRB repertoire shifts in secondary cytopenia and chronic lymphocytic leukemia mostly reflected lymphoma, not autoimmunity. Healthy donors had approximately 2.9-fold more exclusive TRB clusters than active autoimmune hepatitis patients. Primary autoimmune cytopenia patients seemingly lacked the physiological T cell clusters found in healthy donors.

The CDR3 is made up of 15 amino acids. Germline CDR1 is SGHAT and CDR2 is FQNNGV. The genes are TRBV11-2 and TRBJ2-3; the TCRdb D gene call, TRBD2, has no DNA to confirm it. The specimen was peripheral blood. This receptor was obtained from a human donor with an autoimmune cytopenia or autoimmune hepatitis (not recorded which). This chain's CDR3 is CASRLGALHTDTQYF.